Listed here are 17 T cell receptor beta chains from one sample, sequenced in a study of blood T cells in healthy people across ages. The authors ran a second PCR of 7 to 11 cycles using a sample-barcoded 5' primer and a J-beta primer mix. TCRdb recomputed calls from the 5' RACE reads with MiXCR, one row per CDR3 protein. The sample has 600,000 or so distinct CDR3 sequences, approximately 30% seen once. The sample was blood. Receptor source: a woman of 80 years or more in good health.

This clonotype was counted a few times. Written as DNA, the CDR3 is TGCGCCAGCAGCCGAACGACAGGGGAGCCTCCAGCTTTCTTT. It yields the protein CASSRTTGEPPAFF. The gene calls are TRBV4-3 and TRBJ1-1; TRBD1 matches 8 bases. V trimming: 4 bases; J trimming: 10 bases; junction bases outside the gene matches: 11. This CDR3 region has 14 residues. Germline-derived CDR1 and CDR2 are LGHNA and YSLEER.

The chain combines TRBV29-1 with TRBJ2-4; 7 bases agree with TRBD1. CDR3 length: 15 amino acids. V was pared by 1 base and J by 7 bases, with 10 bases of the junction left unmatched. Germline CDR1 is SQVTM and CDR2 is ANQGSEA. In DNA form, the CDR3 reads TGCAGCGTTGAAGTACGAGGGGTACAGGGGAACATTCAGTACTTC. The encoded protein is CSVEVRGVQGNIQYF. Supplemented by reference TRBV29-1 and TRBJ2-4, the full variable domain reads SAVISQKPSRDICQRGTSLTIQCQVDSQVTMMFWYRQQPGQSLTLIATANQGSEATYESGFVIDKFPISRPNLTFSTLTVSNMSPEDSSIYLCSVEVRGVQGNIQYFGAGTRLSVL.

This clonotype was recorded at least ten times. The chain recombines TRBV4-3 with TRBJ1-1; tentatively, D is TRBD1 (6 bases). In germline, CDR1 is LGHNA, CDR2 YSLEER. The CDR3 contains 15 residues. Trimming took off 0 bases at V and 5 bases at J, with 13 bases between the two ends. In nucleotides, the CDR3 is TGCGCCAGCAGCCAAGACCCGGGGGCATGGACTGAAGCTTTCTTT. Encoded protein: CASSQDPGAWTEAFF.

This clonotype was recorded a few times. A read error may be the cause here, since a much bigger clone is one base away. The chain links TRBV6-2 or TRBV6-3 to TRBJ2-7, with 8 positions matching TRBD2. The V gene's germline CDR1 is MNHEY and CDR2 SVGEGT. The CDR3 sequence is 18 residues long. V trimming: 3 bases; J trimming: 7 bases; junction bases outside the gene matches: 20. The CDR3 reads CASSYRRGLAGAYNEQYF. The CDR3 coding sequence is TGTGCCAGCAGTTATAGGCGGGGCCTAGCGGGTGCGTACAATGAGCAGTACTTC.

Points on this clonotype: It may be a read error: a sequence one base away is much more abundant. This chain links TRBV20-1 with TRBJ1-1, with 9 bases that match TRBD1. This CDR3 has 17 amino acids. Per germline, CDR1 DFQATT and CDR2 SNEGSKA (reference sequence). The CDR3 region has the DNA TGCAATGCTAGCGTACAGGGGGCGCGTGGGATGAACACTGAAGCTTTCTTT. Translated, it gives CNASVQGARGMNTEAFF.

Concerning this clonotype itself: A much larger clonotype is one base distant, so this may be a read error. The chain joins TRBV9 to TRBJ2-5; unclear D gene. The CDR3 covers 12 residues. Trimming took off 3 bases at V and 11 bases at J, with 14 bases between the two ends. The V gene's germline CDR1 is SGDLS and CDR2 YYNGEE. The CDR3 region has the DNA TGTGCCAGCAGCGCCTTACGCAATGAGCAGTACTTC. This encodes CASSALRNEQYF.

V is TRBV3-1 and J is TRBJ1-5, with 11 positions matching TRBD1. The CDR3 is 15 amino acids. Germline V CDR1 and CDR2: LGHDT, YNNKEL (reference sequence). The trim removed 4 bases at V and 7 bases at J, leaving 6 bases unmatched. The CDR3, as DNA: TGTGCCAGCAGCCTACAGGGGACAGGGGGACAGCCCCAGCATTTT. The encoded protein is CASSLQGTGGQPQHF.

The rearrangement joins TRBV20-1 to TRBJ1-1; 12 positions match TRBD1. The CDR3 has 15 residues. Germline V CDR1 and CDR2: DFQATT, SNEGSKA (reference sequence). V dropped 1 base and J dropped 10; count of bases not matched to a gene: 10. CDR3 residues: CSARAPGQGARGAFF. The CDR3 DNA reads as TGCAGTGCTAGAGCACCGGGACAGGGGGCGCGAGGAGCTTTCTTT.

J is TRBJ2-3 and V is TRBV20-1; TRBD2 matches 13 bases. After removal of 5 bases from V and 4 bases from J, the junction contained 6 bases not matched to a gene. The length of the CDR3 is 15 residues. The germline CDR1 and CDR2 sequences are DFQATT and SNEGSKA (reference sequence). The CDR3 spells CSASRTSGGSDTQYF. CDR3 nucleotides: TGCAGTGCTTCCAGGACTAGCGGGGGATCAGATACGCAGTATTTT.

This clonotype has only a few counts. V and J are TRBV20-1 and TRBJ1-1; TRBD1 aligns across 7 bases. Losses at the gene ends were 5 bases for V and 0 bases for J; bases not matched to a gene: 9. The CDR3 is made up of 15 amino acids. Germline assignment: CDR1 DFQATT and CDR2 SNEGSKA (reference sequence). CDR3 nucleotides: TGCAGTGCTGAAGCAGGGGGTTTCATGAACACTGAAGCTTTCTTT. It specifies CSAEAGGFMNTEAFF.

This clonotype was counted a few times. CDR3 protein: CASSQVLVAGNGYTF. CDR3 in DNA: TGTGCCAGCAGCCAAGTTCTCGTGGCAGGGAATGGCTACACCTTC. This chain connects TRBV3-1 to TRBJ1-2, with D possibly matching TRBD1 (5 bases). Trimming stripped 1 base from V and 6 bases from J, with 15 bases between. The CDR3 consists of 15 residues. Germline V lookup: CDR1 LGHDT, CDR2 YNNKEL (reference sequence).

This clonotype has ten or more counts. The chain is built from TRBV20-1 and TRBJ2-7; D possibly corresponds to TRBD1 (6 bases). Trimming pared 3 bases from V and 4 bases from J, leaving 22 bases between. Germline lookup yields CDR1 DFQATT and CDR2 SNEGSKA (reference sequence). The CDR3 has 16 residues. For the CDR3, the DNA is TGCAGTGCTAGCGGCGATCTGGGTGGGACACTTTACGAGCAGTACTTC. This encodes CSASGDLGGTLYEQYF.

The table lists this clonotype with many counts. CDR3 protein: CASSLLALATF. The CDR3 DNA reads TGTGCCAGCAGTTTGTTAGCGCTGGCCACCTTC. The rearrangement joins TRBV12-3 or TRBV12-4 to TRBJ1-2; no reliable D call. The CDR3 runs to 11 residues. Deletions cut 3 bases from V and 13 bases from J, with 12 bases between.

This clonotype was seen repeatedly, ten times or more. The chain links TRBV3-1 to TRBJ2-5; the D is unclear. The V gene's germline CDR1 is LGHDT and CDR2 YNNKEL (reference sequence). Trimming stripped 3 bases from V and 3 bases from J, with 5 bases between. There are 12 residues in the CDR3. CDR3 nucleotides: TGTGCCAGCAGCCACAGAGAAGAGACCCAGTACTTC. Translation: CASSHREETQYF.

In DNA, the CDR3 is TGTGCCAGCTCACGGGCCCCAGGAGAGACCCAGTACTTC. Amino acids: CASSRAPGETQYF. The chain joins TRBV18 to TRBJ2-7; D is undetermined. Near its end, the DNA agrees better with TRBJ2-5, so the J call may be wrong. Germline CDR1 and CDR2: KGHSH and LQKENI. The CDR3 runs to 13 residues.

This clonotype was observed a handful of times. A much larger clone differs from this one at a single base, so this may be a read error. The chain combines TRBV15 with TRBJ2-1, with TRBD2 identical over 7 bases. The germline V gene has CDR1 LNHNV and CDR2 YYDKDF (reference sequence). Trimming cost V 10 bases and J 13 bases; bases outside gene matches: 19. The CDR3 is 14 amino acids. The CDR3 sequence: CAISLLAAKETQFF. The CDR3 DNA reads TGTGCCATCTCCCTCCTAGCGGCTAAAGAGACCCAGTTCTTC.

This clonotype was found many times. The chain joins TRBV5-6 to TRBJ1-2, with a weak D call TRBD1 (5 bases). Trimming stripped 0 bases from V and 4 bases from J, with 10 bases between. This CDR3 region has 14 residues. Germline CDR1 is SGHDT and CDR2 is YYEEEE. CDR3 nucleotides: TGTGCCAGCAGCTTGGTGTCAGGGACCTATGGCTACACCTTC. Amino acid sequence: CASSLVSGTYGYTF.